The clone carrying this T cell receptor beta chain was observed a few times. The antigen is not known. The table came from immunoSEQ multiplex PCR; TCRdb's copy has only in-frame clones and leaves some out. The sample lists 55,000 to 75,000 clones; 70% to 90% were seen once. The sample is drawn from a study of OX40 agonist ivuxolimab in advanced cancers. Study context: Partial responses occurred in three patients (one hepatocellular carcinoma, two cutaneous melanoma). Overall study results and limits: The investigators did not determine what antigen specificity the expanded peripheral T cells had. People who partly responded at 0.1-3.0 mg/kg had some of the least clonal expansion seen. By week 6 at 0.1 to 3.0 mg/kg, blood CD4+ and CD8+ T cells had expanded clonally.

V lost 3 bases to trimming and J lost 4 bases, with 8 bases between them. The CDR3 length is 13 residues. CDR1 is SNHLY, CDR2 FYNNEI, per germline. Sample: CD4+ or CD8+ T cells sorted from blood, taken in a trial of the OX40 agonist ivuxolimab. The TCR was taken from an adult with an advanced solid tumor such as melanoma, head and neck, liver or kidney cancer. This chain uses TRBV2 with TRBJ2-3, with D uncertain. The CDR3 is CASSESPPDTQYF. The DNA of the CDR3 is TGTGCCAGCAGTGAGTCTCCCCCAGATACGCAGTATTTT.